Included here is one TCR beta chain sequence, with context. The antigen remains unidentified. In terms of origin and age, donors were healthy Caucasian individuals from Russia aged about 6 to 90. Combining a sample-barcoded 5' primer with a J-beta primer mix, a second PCR ran for roughly 6 to 12 cycles. The template-switch adaptor, which had 12 random nucleotides, put a tag on each cDNA molecule. TCRdb reanalysed the 5' RACE reads using MiXCR and keeps one entry per CDR3 protein. Among hundreds of thousands of distinct CDR3 sequences listed, roughly 53% were seen once. This record belongs to a study of blood T cells in healthy people across ages. The study's findings and limits: Leaving the PBMCs unsorted stopped any conclusive comparison of naive versus antigen-experienced cells. Fewer expanded clones and more diversity marked long-lived versus aged donors.

This CDR3 region has 15 residues. V lost 5 bases, J lost 2 bases, and 13 bases lay in between. From germline, CDR1 is SEHNR and CDR2 FQNEAQ (reference sequence). The receptor comes from a man aged 60 to 75 in good health. Source material: blood. The chain links TRBV7-9 to TRBJ1-5, with D hard to call. CDR3 in DNA: TGTGCCAGCAGCCCCCGGAGGGTTTGCAATCAGCCCCAGCATTTT. Translated, it gives CASSPRRVCNQPQHF.